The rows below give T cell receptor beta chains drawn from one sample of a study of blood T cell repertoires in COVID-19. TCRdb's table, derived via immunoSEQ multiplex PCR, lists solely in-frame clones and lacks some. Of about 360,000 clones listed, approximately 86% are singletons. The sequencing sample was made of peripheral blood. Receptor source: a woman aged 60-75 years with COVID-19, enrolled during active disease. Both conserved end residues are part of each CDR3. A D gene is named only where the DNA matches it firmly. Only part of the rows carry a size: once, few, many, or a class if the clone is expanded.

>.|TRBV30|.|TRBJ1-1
CAWSHKVPEAFF
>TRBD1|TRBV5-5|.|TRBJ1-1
CASSGDRSLNTEAFF
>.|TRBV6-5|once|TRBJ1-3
CATARVSGNTIYF
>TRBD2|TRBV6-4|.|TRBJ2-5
CASSDTSGGQETQYF
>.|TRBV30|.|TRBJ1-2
CAWSPRRQQDGYTF
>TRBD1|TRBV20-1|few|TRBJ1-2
CSASSIWTGGEGYTF
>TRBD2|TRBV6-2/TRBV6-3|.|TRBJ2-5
CASSPGTSGVQETQYF
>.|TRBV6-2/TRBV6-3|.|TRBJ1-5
CASSYSSLTGPSQAQHF
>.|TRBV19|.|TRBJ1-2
CASSIEGRGYTF
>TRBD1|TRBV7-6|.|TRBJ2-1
CASSYQRRAGGTRMFF
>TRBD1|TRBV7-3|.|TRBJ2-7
CASSPGTGLSYEQYF
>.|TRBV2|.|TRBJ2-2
CASSFTGPGELFF
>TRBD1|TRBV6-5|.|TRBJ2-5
CASSYGRGRETQYF
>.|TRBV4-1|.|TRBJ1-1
CASSQQGSNTEAFF
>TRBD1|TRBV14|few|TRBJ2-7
CASSQQDRYQYF
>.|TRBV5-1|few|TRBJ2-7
CASTRYEQYF
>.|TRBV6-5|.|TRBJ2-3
CASSYSGQSTDTQYF
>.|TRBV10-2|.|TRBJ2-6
CASTDAGANVLTF
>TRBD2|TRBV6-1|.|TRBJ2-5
CASSERTSGKQETQYF
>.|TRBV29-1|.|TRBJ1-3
CSVTDSSSGNTIYF
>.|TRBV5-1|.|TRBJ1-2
CASSATEQPVYGYTF
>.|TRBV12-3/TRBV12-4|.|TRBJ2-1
CAIPRRGYNEQFF
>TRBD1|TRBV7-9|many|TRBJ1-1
CASRPKDRINTEAFF
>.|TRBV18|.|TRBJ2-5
CASSPRQAYQETQYF
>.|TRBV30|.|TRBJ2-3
CAWSSPRTGGPDTQYF
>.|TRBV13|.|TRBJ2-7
CASSLLAVPYEQYF
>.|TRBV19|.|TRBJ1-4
CASSAGRGSREKLFF
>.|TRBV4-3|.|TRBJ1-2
CASSQDLTGHFYGYTF
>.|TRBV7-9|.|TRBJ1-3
CASSSVGGLTGNTIYF
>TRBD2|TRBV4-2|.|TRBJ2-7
CASSQDGSGVGYEQYF
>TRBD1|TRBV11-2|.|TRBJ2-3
CASTRTGGTDTQYF
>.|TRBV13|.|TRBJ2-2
CASSLGTTVTNTGELFF
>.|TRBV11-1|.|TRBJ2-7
CASGLQNEQYF
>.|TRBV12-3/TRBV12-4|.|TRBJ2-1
CATATLDNEQFF
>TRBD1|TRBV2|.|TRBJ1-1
CASSDLQGARDTEAFF
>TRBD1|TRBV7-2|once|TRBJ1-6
CASSLVLQGVNDSPLHF